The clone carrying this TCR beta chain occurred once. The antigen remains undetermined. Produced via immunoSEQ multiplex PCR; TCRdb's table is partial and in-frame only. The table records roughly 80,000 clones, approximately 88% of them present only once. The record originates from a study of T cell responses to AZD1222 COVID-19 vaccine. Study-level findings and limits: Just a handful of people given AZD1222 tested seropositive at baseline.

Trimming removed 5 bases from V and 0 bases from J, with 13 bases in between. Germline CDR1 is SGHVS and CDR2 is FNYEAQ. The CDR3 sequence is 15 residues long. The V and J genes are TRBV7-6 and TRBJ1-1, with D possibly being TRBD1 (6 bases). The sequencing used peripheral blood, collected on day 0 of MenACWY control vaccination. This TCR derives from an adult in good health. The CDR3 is CASSHPGAMNTEAFF. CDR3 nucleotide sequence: TGTGCCAGCAGCCACCCAGGGGCCATGAACACTGAAGCTTTCTTT.